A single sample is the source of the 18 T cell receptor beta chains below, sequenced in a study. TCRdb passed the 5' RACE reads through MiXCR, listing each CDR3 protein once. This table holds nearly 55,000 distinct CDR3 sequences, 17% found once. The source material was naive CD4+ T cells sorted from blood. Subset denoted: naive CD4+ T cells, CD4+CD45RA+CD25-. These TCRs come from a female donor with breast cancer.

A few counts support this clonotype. The CDR3 region has the DNA TGTGCCAGCACCCCCCCCAGACAGGGACACGAGCAGTACTTC. Its translation is CASTPPRQGHEQYF. J is TRBJ2-7 and V is TRBV28; 7 bases are a match to TRBD1. CDR1 and CDR2 (germline): MDHEN, SYDVKM. The J segment lost 5 bases and the V segment lost 7 bases, leaving 11 bases of the junction unmatched. The CDR3 has 14 amino acids.

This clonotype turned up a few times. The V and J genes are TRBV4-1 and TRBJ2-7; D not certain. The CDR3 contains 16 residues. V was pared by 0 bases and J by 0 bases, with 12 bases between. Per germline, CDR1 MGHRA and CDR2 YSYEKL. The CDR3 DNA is TGCGCCAGCAGCCAAGAAGGGCGGTCGAGCTCCTACGAGCAGTACTTC. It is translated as CASSQEGRSSSYEQYF.

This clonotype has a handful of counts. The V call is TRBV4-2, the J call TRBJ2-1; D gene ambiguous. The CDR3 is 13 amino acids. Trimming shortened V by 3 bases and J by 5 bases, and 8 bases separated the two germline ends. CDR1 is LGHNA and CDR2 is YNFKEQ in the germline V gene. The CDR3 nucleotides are TGTGCCAGCAGCCAGCTAGGGAACAATGAGCAGTTCTTC. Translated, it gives CASSQLGNNEQFF.

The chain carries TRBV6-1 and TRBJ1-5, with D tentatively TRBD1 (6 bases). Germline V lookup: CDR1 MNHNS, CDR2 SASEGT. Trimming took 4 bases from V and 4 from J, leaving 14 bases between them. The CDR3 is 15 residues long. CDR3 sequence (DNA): TGTGCCAGCAGTGCCTCGGGACACCAGAATCAGCCCCAGCATTTT. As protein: CASSASGHQNQPQHF.

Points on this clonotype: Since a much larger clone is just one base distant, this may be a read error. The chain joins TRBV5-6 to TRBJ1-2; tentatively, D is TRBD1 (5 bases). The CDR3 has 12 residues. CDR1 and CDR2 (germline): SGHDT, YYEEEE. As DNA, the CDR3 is TGTGCCAGCATCTTGGGGCAGGATGGCTACACCTTC. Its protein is CASILGQDGYTF.

In nucleotides, the CDR3 is TGTGCCAGCAGTCAATCCGGGACTAGCGGGGAGCAGTACTTC. It translates to CASSQSGTSGEQYF. The chain uses TRBV12-3 or TRBV12-4 and TRBJ2-7; TRBD2 matches at 12 bases. The CDR3 has 14 residues. V dropped 5 bases and J dropped 7; count of bases not matched to a gene: 6.

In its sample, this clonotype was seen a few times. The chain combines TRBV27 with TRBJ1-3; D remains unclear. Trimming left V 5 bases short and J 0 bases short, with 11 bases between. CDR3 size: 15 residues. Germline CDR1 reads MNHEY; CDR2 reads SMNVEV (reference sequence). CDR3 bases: TGTGCCAGCAGTAGAAAACTTAGCTCTGGAAACACCATATATTTT. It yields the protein CASSRKLSSGNTIYF.

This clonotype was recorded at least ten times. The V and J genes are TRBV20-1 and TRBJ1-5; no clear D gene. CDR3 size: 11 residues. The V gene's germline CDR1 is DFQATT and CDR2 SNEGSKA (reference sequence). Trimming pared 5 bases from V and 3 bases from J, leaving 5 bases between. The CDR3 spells CSAGHNQPQHF. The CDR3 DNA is TGCAGTGCTGGTCACAATCAGCCCCAGCATTTT.

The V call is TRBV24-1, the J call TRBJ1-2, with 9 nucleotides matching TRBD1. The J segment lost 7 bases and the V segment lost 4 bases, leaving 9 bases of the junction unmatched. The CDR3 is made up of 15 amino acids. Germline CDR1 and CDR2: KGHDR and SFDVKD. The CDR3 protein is CATSEPPGQGSGYTF. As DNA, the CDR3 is TGTGCCACCAGTGAGCCGCCGGGACAGGGTTCTGGCTACACCTTC.

The CDR3: CASSLEGPPRLTDTQYF. CDR3 coding DNA: TGTGCCAGCAGCTTAGAGGGCCCGCCGCGGCTCACAGATACGCAGTATTTT. V and J are TRBV7-9 and TRBJ2-3; the D is unclear. Trimming left V 1 base short and J 2 bases short, with 16 bases between. The CDR3 sequence is 17 residues long. The germline V gene has CDR1 SEHNR and CDR2 FQNEAQ (reference sequence).

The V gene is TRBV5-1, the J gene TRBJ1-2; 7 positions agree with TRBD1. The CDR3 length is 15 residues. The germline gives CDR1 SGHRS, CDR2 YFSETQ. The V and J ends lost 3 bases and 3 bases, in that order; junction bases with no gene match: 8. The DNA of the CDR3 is TGCGCCAGCAGCTCCGGGACAGATTTTTACTATGGCTACACCTTC. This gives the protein CASSSGTDFYYGYTF. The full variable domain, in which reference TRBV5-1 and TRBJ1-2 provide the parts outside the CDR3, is KAGVTQTPRYLIKTRGQQVTLSCSPISGHRSVSWYQQTPGQGLQFLFEYFSETQRNKGNFPGRFSGRQFSNSRSEMNVSTLELGDSALYLCASSSGTDFYYGYTFGSGTRLTVV.

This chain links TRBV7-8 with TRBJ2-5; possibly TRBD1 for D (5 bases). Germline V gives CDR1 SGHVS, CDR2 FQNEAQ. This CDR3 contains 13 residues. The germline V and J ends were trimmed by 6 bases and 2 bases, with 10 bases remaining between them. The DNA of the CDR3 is TGTGCCAGCAGTCCAGGGATACAAGAGACCCAGTACTTC. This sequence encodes CASSPGIQETQYF.

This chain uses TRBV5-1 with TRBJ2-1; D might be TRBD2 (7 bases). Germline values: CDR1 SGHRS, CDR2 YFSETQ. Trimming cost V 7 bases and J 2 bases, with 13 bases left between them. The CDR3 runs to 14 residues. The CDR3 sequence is CASQGGGAYNEQFF. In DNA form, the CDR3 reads TGCGCCAGCCAAGGGGGGGGGGCCTACAATGAGCAGTTCTTC.

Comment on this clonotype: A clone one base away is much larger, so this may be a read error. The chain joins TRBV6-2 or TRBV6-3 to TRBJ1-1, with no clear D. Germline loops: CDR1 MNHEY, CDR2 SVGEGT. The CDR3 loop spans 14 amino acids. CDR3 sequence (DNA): TGTGACAGCCGCACCATAAGTCTGAACACTGAAGCTTTCTTT. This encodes CDSRTISLNTEAFF.

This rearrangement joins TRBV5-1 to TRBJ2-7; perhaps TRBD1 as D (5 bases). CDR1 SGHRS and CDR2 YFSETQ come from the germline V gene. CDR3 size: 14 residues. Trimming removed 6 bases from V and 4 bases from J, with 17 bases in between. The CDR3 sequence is CASTPQGSTYEQYF. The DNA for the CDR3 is TGCGCCAGCACCCCCCAGGGTAGTACGTACGAGCAGTACTTC. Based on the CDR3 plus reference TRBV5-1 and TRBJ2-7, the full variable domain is KAGVTQTPRYLIKTRGQQVTLSCSPISGHRSVSWYQQTPGQGLQFLFEYFSETQRNKGNFPGRFSGRQFSNSRSEMNVSTLELGDSALYLCASTPQGSTYEQYFGPGTRLTVT.

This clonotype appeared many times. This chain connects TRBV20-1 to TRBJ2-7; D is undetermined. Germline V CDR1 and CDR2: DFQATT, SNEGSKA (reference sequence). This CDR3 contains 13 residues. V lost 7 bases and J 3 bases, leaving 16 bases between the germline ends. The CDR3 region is CSGRKPSDYEQYF. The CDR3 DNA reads TGCAGTGGAAGAAAACCCTCGGACTACGAGCAGTACTTC.

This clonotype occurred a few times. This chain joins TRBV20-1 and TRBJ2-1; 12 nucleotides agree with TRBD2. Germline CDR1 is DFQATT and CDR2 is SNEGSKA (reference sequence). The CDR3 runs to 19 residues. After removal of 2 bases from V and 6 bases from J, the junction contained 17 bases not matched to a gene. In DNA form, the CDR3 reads TGCAGTGCTAGAACCCCCCGTTGGGTGACTAGCGGGAGTGCCAATGAGCAGTTCTTC. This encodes CSARTPRWVTSGSANEQFF.

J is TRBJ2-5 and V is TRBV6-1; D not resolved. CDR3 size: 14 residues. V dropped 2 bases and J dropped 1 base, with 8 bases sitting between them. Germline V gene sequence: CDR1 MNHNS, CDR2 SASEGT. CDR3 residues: CASSEPMAQETQYF. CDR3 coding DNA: TGTGCCAGCAGTGAACCTATGGCCCAAGAGACCCAGTACTTC.